A selection of T cell receptor beta chains follows, all from one sample in a study of T cells after yellow fever vaccination. TCRdb re-derived calls from the 5' RACE reads in MiXCR, one entry per CDR3 protein. The sample carries 550,000 or so distinct CDR3 sequences, 15% to 20% recorded once. This specimen consisted of PBMCs, obtained 15 days after the yellow fever booster vaccination. Receptor source: a man younger than 40 who received the YFV17D yellow fever vaccine. CDR3s include the opening cysteine and the closing phenylalanine or tryptophan. The D gene is left open where the match is weak. Expanded clones are given a class, and other clones once, few, many or no size at all.

TRBV6-1,TRBJ2-1,18,TRBD2,few,CASSKRTSGLLSYNEQFF,TGTGCCAGCAGTAAACGGACTAGCGGGTTGCTCTCCTACAATGAGCAGTTCTTC
TRBV4-2,TRBJ1-5,15,.,.,CASSQDSGGNQPQHF,TGTGCCAGCAGCCAAGATTCAGGTGGCAATCAGCCCCAGCATTTT
TRBV20-1,TRBJ2-2,13,.,.,CSARDPITGELFF,TGCAGTGCTAGAGACCCAATCACCGGGGAGCTGTTTTTT
TRBV18,TRBJ2-4,15,TRBD1,few,CASSQTDREWDIQYF,TGTGCCAGCTCCCAAACGGACAGGGAATGGGACATTCAGTACTTC
TRBV3-1,TRBJ2-1,14,.,.,CASSQGLGIHEQFF,TGTGCCAGCAGCCAAGGTCTAGGGATCCATGAGCAGTTCTTC
TRBV5-1,TRBJ1-5,12,.,few,CARTKGGQPQHF,TGCGCCAGAACAAAGGGCGGGCAGCCCCAGCATTTT
TRBV30,TRBJ2-7,15,TRBD1,few,CAWSKGQGGPYEQYF,TGTGCCTGGAGTAAGGGACAGGGGGGCCCCTACGAGCAGTACTTC
TRBV7-9,TRBJ1-1,13,.,.,CASSVTQNTEAFF,TGTGCCAGCTCGGTAACTCAGAACACTGAAGCTTTCTTT
TRBV10-3,TRBJ1-2,14,TRBD1,.,CAINPGQGYSGYTF,TGTGCCATCAACCCGGGACAGGGTTACAGTGGCTACACCTTC
TRBV7-2,TRBJ2-1,15,TRBD2,.,CASSWVTSGGNEQFF,TGTGCCAGCAGCTGGGTGACTAGCGGGGGCAATGAGCAGTTCTTC
TRBV5-1,TRBJ2-7,13,TRBD1,.,CASGQGVFDEQYF,TGCGCCAGTGGACAGGGGGTGTTCGACGAGCAGTACTTC
TRBV14,TRBJ2-1,15,.,few,CASSHSGRSYNEQFF,TGTGCCAGCAGCCATTCCGGGCGCTCCTACAATGAGCAGTTCTTC
TRBV25-1,TRBJ1-1,12,.,few,CATTLSGTEAFF,TGTGCCACCACACTCTCAGGGACTGAAGCTTTCTTT
TRBV27,TRBJ1-2,14,TRBD1,few,CASSSGTGFYGYTF,TGTGCCAGCAGTTCCGGGACAGGGTTCTATGGCTACACCTTC
TRBV5-1,TRBJ2-5,15,.,.,CASSQGTSPGETQYF,TGCGCCAGCAGCCAGGGGACATCCCCCGGGGAGACCCAGTACTTC
TRBV12-3/TRBV12-4,TRBJ2-5,15,.,.,CASSSTGTNQETQYF,TGTGCCAGCAGTTCCACAGGGACCAACCAAGAGACCCAGTACTTC
TRBV7-3,TRBJ2-1,14,TRBD2,.,CASSLGSSGGFQFF,TGTGCCAGCAGCTTAGGATCGTCGGGAGGTTTTCAGTTCTTC
TRBV18,TRBJ2-1,16,TRBD2,.,CASSPLVTSGNNEQFF,TGTGCCAGCTCACCTCTTGTGACTAGCGGGAACAATGAGCAGTTCTTC
TRBV6-1,TRBJ1-5,16,.,few,CASSEAGHASNQPQHF,TGTGCCAGCAGTGAAGCGGGACACGCAAGCAATCAGCCCCAGCATTTT
TRBV20-1,TRBJ2-5,13,TRBD1,few,CRATGTLLETQYF,TGCAGGGCGACAGGGACGTTGTTGGAGACCCAGTACTTC
TRBV7-9,TRBJ1-2,14,.,.,CASSLQGSGYGYTF,TGTGCCAGCAGCTTGCAGGGGTCGGGCTATGGCTACACCTTC
TRBV6-6,TRBJ1-1,12,.,many,CASTLPGTEAFF,TGTGCCAGCACGCTCCCGGGGACTGAAGCTTTCTTT
TRBV5-4,TRBJ2-2,13,.,few,CAVRVTNTGELFF,TGTGCCGTCCGGGTTACGAACACCGGGGAGCTGTTTTTT
TRBV4-3,TRBJ2-2,14,.,few,CASGEQPNTGELFF,TGCGCCAGCGGAGAACAGCCGAACACCGGGGAGCTGTTTTTT
TRBV5-6,TRBJ1-5,15,TRBD1,few,CASSLGRGEHQPQHF,TGTGCCAGCAGCTTGGGCAGGGGGGAACATCAGCCCCAGCATTTT
TRBV18,TRBJ2-1,17,TRBD2,few,CASSPPPRTLAGNEQFF,TGTGCCAGCTCACCACCGCCCAGGACCCTAGCGGGTAATGAGCAGTTCTTC
TRBV20-1,TRBJ2-7,15,.,.,CSARDSARGRGEQYF,TGCAGTGCTAGAGATTCGGCCAGGGGAAGGGGCGAGCAGTACTTC
TRBV18,TRBJ1-6,16,.,.,CASSPPGPSYNSPLHF,TGTGCCAGCTCACCACCAGGACCCAGCTATAATTCACCCCTCCACTTT
TRBV6-5,TRBJ2-1,16,TRBD1,few,CASSSSDRALYNEQFF,TGTGCCAGCAGTTCCTCTGACAGGGCTCTCTACAATGAGCAGTTCTTC
TRBV20-1,TRBJ2-1,15,.,once,CSARELRERYNEQFF,TGCAGTGCTAGGGAGCTTCGGGAGAGGTACAATGAGCAGTTCTTC
TRBV10-1,TRBJ2-1,16,TRBD2,.,CASSNLAGGPKDEQFF,TGCGCCAGCAGCAATCTAGCGGGAGGGCCGAAGGATGAGCAGTTCTTC
TRBV20-1,TRBJ1-5,12,.,.,CSATDSNQPQHF,TGCAGTGCTACAGATAGCAATCAGCCCCAGCATTTT
TRBV6-2/TRBV6-3,TRBJ1-6,17,.,few,CASSRFGSTGGGSPLHF,TGTGCCAGCAGTCGGTTTGGGAGCACCGGAGGAGGGTCACCCCTCCACTTT
TRBV4-3,TRBJ2-3,17,TRBD2,few,CASSQGAPGGSGDTQYF,TGCGCCAGCAGCCAAGGGGCCCCCGGGGGTAGCGGGGATACGCAGTATTTT
TRBV7-9,TRBJ2-7,13,.,.,CASSADAYYEQYF,TGTGCCAGCAGCGCGGACGCTTACTACGAGCAGTACTTC
TRBV28,TRBJ2-2,14,TRBD2,.,CASRPGLATGELFF,TGTGCCAGCAGGCCGGGACTAGCGACGGGGGAGCTGTTTTTT
TRBV25-1,TRBJ1-1,15,.,.,CASSFTGTRNTEAFF,TGTGCCAGCAGCTTTACCGGGACCAGGAACACTGAAGCTTTCTTT
TRBV20-1,TRBJ1-2,11,.,few,CSALVGWSYTF,TGCAGTGCGCTAGTGGGGTGGAGCTACACCTTC
TRBV20-1,TRBJ1-1,11,.,few,CSARPMDGAFF,TGCAGTGCTAGGCCCATGGACGGGGCTTTCTTT
TRBV28,TRBJ2-3,14,.,.,CAVRGGVKTDTQYF,TGTGCCGTCCGAGGGGGTGTGAAGACAGATACGCAGTATTTT
TRBV27,TRBJ2-2,13,.,few,CASSLGVAGELFF,TGTGCCAGCAGTTTGGGGGTAGCCGGGGAGCTGTTTTTT
TRBV6-2/TRBV6-3,TRBJ2-5,16,.,.,CASSFDGQNNLETQYF,TGTGCCAGCAGCTTCGATGGACAGAACAATCTCGAGACCCAGTACTTC
TRBV28,TRBJ2-7,14,TRBD1,many,CASSLGQSSYEQYF,TGTGCCAGCAGTTTGGGACAGAGCTCCTACGAGCAGTACTTC
TRBV3-1,TRBJ1-2,13,.,few,CASSQVRGYGYTF,TGTGCCAGCAGCCAAGTTAGGGGATATGGCTACACCTTC
TRBV20-1,TRBJ2-1,15,.,few,CSASMGRTAVNEQFF,TGCAGTGCTAGCATGGGGCGGACTGCCGTCAATGAGCAGTTCTTC
TRBV5-1,TRBJ2-2,16,TRBD2,.,CASSRTTSGSTGELFF,TGCGCCAGCAGCCGCACCACTAGCGGGAGCACCGGGGAGCTGTTTTTT
TRBV20-1,TRBJ2-1,12,.,few,CSARVRADEQFF,TGCAGTGCCCGGGTCCGCGCCGATGAGCAGTTCTTC
TRBV7-8,TRBJ2-7,15,.,.,CASSLETRASYEQYF,TGTGCCAGCAGCTTAGAGACTAGGGCCTCCTACGAGCAGTACTTC
TRBV10-3,TRBJ2-1,15,.,.,CAIRTISGTYNEQFF,TGTGCCATCAGGACAATAAGCGGTACCTACAATGAGCAGTTCTTC
TRBV20-1,TRBJ2-1,13,TRBD1,.,CSAGQGGDNEQFF,TGCAGTGCAGGACAGGGTGGGGACAATGAGCAGTTCTTC
TRBV6-1,TRBJ2-3,14,TRBD2,.,CASRELAVVDTQYF,TGTGCCAGCCGGGAGCTAGCGGTCGTAGATACGCAGTATTTT
TRBV11-2,TRBJ2-7,14,TRBD1,few,CASSMGQLSYEQYF,TGTGCCAGCAGCATGGGACAGCTCTCCTACGAGCAGTACTTC
TRBV6-2/TRBV6-3,TRBJ2-1,16,TRBD2,few,CASGLAGTLSYNEQFF,TGTGCCAGTGGACTAGCGGGAACCCTCTCCTACAATGAGCAGTTCTTC
TRBV29-1,TRBJ2-2,12,.,few,CSAYLGPGELFF,TGCAGCGCCTACCTTGGCCCCGGGGAGCTGTTTTTT
TRBV9,TRBJ2-3,17,TRBD2,few,CASSVGTLAGVEDTQYF,TGTGCCAGCAGCGTAGGCACTCTAGCGGGAGTCGAAGATACGCAGTATTTT
TRBV20-1,TRBJ2-3,20,TRBD2,few,CSARDWDSGSALRGTDTQYF,TGCAGTGCTAGAGATTGGGATAGCGGGAGTGCCCTCCGTGGAACAGATACGCAGTATTTT
TRBV20-1,TRBJ2-5,14,TRBD2,few,CSALGTSGRETQYF,TGCAGTGCCCTGGGGACTAGCGGGAGGGAGACCCAGTACTTC
TRBV12-3/TRBV12-4,TRBJ2-3,14,TRBD2,.,CASSLLAGDGTQYF,TGTGCCAGCAGTTTACTAGCGGGAGACGGTACGCAGTATTTT